One and the same sample provided the 17 T cell receptor beta chains below, sequenced in a study of control samples from healthy donors and cancer patients. TCRdb's copy holds only in-frame clones and misses some; the assay was immunoSEQ multiplex PCR. The sample carries a few hundred thousand clones, 80% to 95% recorded once. Sample: PBMCs. The receptors were gathered from a man between 40 and 49 years old with head and neck cancer.

The CDR3 bases are TGTGCCAGCAGTACCGGGACTGCCCCGTTCTTC. Protein sequence: CASSTGTAPFF. This chain links TRBV12-3 or TRBV12-4 with TRBJ2-1, with a tentative D call TRBD2 (6 bases). Trimming pared 5 bases from V and 15 bases from J, leaving 14 bases between. CDR3 size: 11 residues.

The J gene is TRBJ1-5, the V gene TRBV28; D gene uncertain. The CDR3 length is 13 residues. Germline V gives CDR1 MDHEN, CDR2 SYDVKM. V dropped 3 bases and J dropped 11 bases, with 14 bases sitting between them. The CDR3 loop reads CASSFPLRPAQHF. DNA of the CDR3: TGTGCCAGCAGTTTCCCTCTAAGGCCGGCCCAGCATTTT.

The rearrangement uses TRBV12-1 and TRBJ2-5; the D call TRBD2 from the table was never checked on the DNA. TRBV12-1 is listed as a pseudogene. The CDR3 spans 18 residues. The CDR3 nucleotides are TGTGCCAGCAGCATCTGGGCTAGCGGGGGGGACTACCAAGAGACCCAGTACTTC. Translation gives CASSIWASGGDYQETQYF.

V usage is TRBV28 and J usage is TRBJ1-5; D possibly corresponds to TRBD1 (6 bases). Germline V CDR1 and CDR2: MDHEN, SYDVKM. This CDR3 spans 16 amino acids. V lost 7 bases to trimming and J lost 3 bases, with 19 bases between them. As DNA, the CDR3 is TGTGCCAGCATTCGTACCGGGACATCCTTCAATCAGCCCCAGCATTTT. It encodes CASIRTGTSFNQPQHF.

V gene TRBV10-3 combines with J gene TRBJ1-1; D not resolved. CDR3 length equals 13 residues. The germline CDR1 and CDR2 sequences are ENHRY and SYGVKD. V dropped 3 bases and J dropped 10 bases, with 15 bases sitting between them. DNA for the CDR3: TGTGCCATCAGTGATACTTCCGAGGGAGGAGCTTTCTTT. As protein: CAISDTSEGGAFF.

The chain has TRBV3-1 (or the pseudogene TRBV3-2) and TRBJ1-5, with D possibly TRBD1 on 6 matching bases. The CDR3 extends over 14 amino acids. The V gene's germline CDR1 is LGHDT and CDR2 YNNKEL (reference sequence). V lost 4 bases and J 3 bases, leaving 10 bases between the germline ends. The DNA of the CDR3 is TGTGCCAGCAGCCCATGGGACACCAATCAGCCCCAGCATTTT. Residues: CASSPWDTNQPQHF.

The chain is built from TRBV7-9 and TRBJ2-1; possible D gene TRBD1, 5 bases. Germline values: CDR1 SEHNR, CDR2 FQNEAQ (reference sequence). Trimming removed 1 base at V and 4 bases at J, with 11 bases between. The CDR3 sequence is 15 residues long. This chain's CDR3 is CASSLVQGDYNEQFF. CDR3 nucleotide sequence: TGTGCCAGCAGCTTAGTTCAGGGTGATTACAATGAGCAGTTCTTC.

The rearrangement joins TRBV7-2 to TRBJ2-5; D not certain. Trimming took off 1 base at V and 7 bases at J, with 7 bases between the two ends. The CDR3 sequence is 12 residues long. Looked up from germline, CDR1 is SGHTA and CDR2 is FQGNSA. The CDR3, as DNA: TGTGCCAGCAGCTTAGATGTGGGGACCCAGTACTTC. This encodes CASSLDVGTQYF.

V usage is TRBV7-6 and J usage is TRBJ1-2, with unresolved D. The CDR3 extends over 14 amino acids. Trimming stripped 3 bases from V and 4 bases from J, with 12 bases between. Germline values: CDR1 SGHVS, CDR2 FNYEAQ. CDR3 sequence reads: CASSLGNTGYGYTF. The CDR3 DNA follows: TGTGCCAGCAGCTTGGGCAACACCGGCTATGGCTACACCTTC.

This chain links TRBV6-5 with TRBJ1-6; perhaps TRBD1 as D (6 bases). CDR3 length equals 14 residues. Deletions cut 0 bases from V and 10 bases from J, with 10 bases between. Germline CDR1 is MNHEY and CDR2 is SVGAGI. In nucleotides, the CDR3 is TGTGCCAGCAGTTACTCACAGGGCGGGTCACCCCTCCACTTT. Encoded protein: CASSYSQGGSPLHF.

The V gene is TRBV5-1, the J gene TRBJ2-7; 8 bases agree with TRBD1. The CDR3 is made up of 15 amino acids. The V segment lost 4 bases and the J segment 5 bases; nucleotides outside the gene matches: 11. The germline CDR1 and CDR2 sequences are SGHRS and YFSETQ. CDR3 DNA sequence: TGCGCCAGCAGCCCTGGACAGGGAAGTTATCACGAGCAGTACTTC. This encodes CASSPGQGSYHEQYF.

The V call is TRBV7-8, the J call TRBJ2-3; TRBD2 aligns across 12 bases. Trimming took 3 bases from V and 2 from J; bases not matched to a gene: 9. This CDR3 comprises 18 residues. The V gene's germline CDR1 is SGHVS and CDR2 FQNEAQ. The CDR3 bases are TGTGCCAGCAGCTTCGCTGCTGGACTAGCGGGGTACACAGATACGCAGTATTTT. Its protein is CASSFAAGLAGYTDTQYF. Using reference TRBV7-8 and TRBJ2-3 for the parts outside the CDR3, the full variable domain is GAGVSQSPRYKVAKRGQDVALRCDPISGHVSLFWYQQALGQGPEFLTYFQNEAQLDKSGLPSDRFFAERPEGSVSTLKIQRTQQEDSAVYLCASSFAAGLAGYTDTQYFGPGTRLTVL.

The chain combines TRBV15 with TRBJ2-5; TRBD1 agrees at 10 bases. Germline V gene sequence: CDR1 LNHNV, CDR2 YYDKDF (reference sequence). The CDR3 contains 15 residues. Unmatched junction bases numbered 5, after V lost 3 bases and J lost 4 bases. CDR3: CATSSRDRGRETQYF. In DNA, the CDR3 is TGTGCCACCAGCAGTAGGGACAGGGGAAGAGAGACCCAGTACTTC.

This clone showed up just once. V is TRBV4-1 and J is TRBJ2-1; no firm D call. V lost 1 base, J lost 8 bases, and 6 bases lay in between. The CDR3 runs 12 residues. The V gene's germline CDR1 is MGHRA and CDR2 YSYEKL. The CDR3 nucleotides read TGCGCCAGCAGCCAAGTAATCGATGAGCAGTTCTTC. Protein: CASSQVIDEQFF.

This chain uses TRBV2 with TRBJ2-5, with 7 bases matching TRBD1. V trimming: 9 bases; J trimming: 2 bases; junction bases outside the gene matches: 6. This CDR3 spans 13 amino acids. Looked up from germline, CDR1 is SNHLY and CDR2 is FYNNEI. CDR3 loop: CARSRDRQETQYF. The CDR3 region has the DNA TGTGCCAGAAGTCGGGACAGACAAGAGACCCAGTACTTC.

The V gene is TRBV3-1 (or the pseudogene TRBV3-2), the J gene TRBJ1-2; D uncertain. The V gene lost 0 bases and the J gene lost 9 bases, with 20 bases spanning the gap. This CDR3 region has 16 residues. CDR1 and CDR2 (germline): LGHDT, YNNKEL (reference sequence). Here the CDR3 DNA reads TGTGCCAGCAGCCAAGAGCCATTCGTCCCAAAGGGTAGCTACACCTTC. This gives the protein CASSQEPFVPKGSYTF.

J is TRBJ2-1 and V is TRBV4-3; TRBD2 aligns across 7 bases. There are 16 residues in the CDR3. V was pared by 1 base and J by 1 base, with 4 bases of the junction left unmatched. Germline CDR1 and CDR2: LGHNA and YSLEER. The CDR3 here is CASSQAPAGSYNEQFF. For the CDR3, the DNA is TGCGCCAGCAGCCAAGCCCCAGCGGGGTCCTACAATGAGCAGTTCTTC.